This T cell receptor (beta chain) stems from a study of regulatory T cells in long-lasting Graves disease. The time point is: newly diagnosed GD, antithyroid drugs for less than 3 months. The TCR library was made from RNA extracted from PBMCs. Germline CDR1 SGHTA, CDR2 FQGNSA. The CDR3 is 18 amino acids. V dropped 4 bases and J dropped 0; count of bases not matched to a gene: 11. Arm-PCR of CDR3 regions with iRepertoire HTBI primers generated TCR beta libraries. TCRdb redid the calling of the multiplex PCR reads with MiXCR, one entry per CDR3 protein. The repertoire holds 400,000 to 550,000 distinct CDR3 sequences, with roughly 15% as singletons. This clonotype was picked up many times. These same data were also listed under a study on T cells in Graves' hyperthyroidism and ophthalmopathy. Per that study: Most thyroid clonotypes that were expanded above 0.001 also turned up in blood.

This chain joins TRBV7-2 and TRBJ2-3; 9 nucleotides agree with TRBD2. This specimen was peripheral blood mononuclear cells (PBMCs), taken at new diagnosis, from a patient treated with antithyroid drugs. This TCR came from a young woman with Graves disease. The CDR3 spells CASSSFGLASSSTDTQYF. CDR3 nucleotide sequence: TGTGCCAGCAGCTCGTTCGGACTAGCGTCTTCTAGCACAGATACGCAGTATTTT.